This TCR beta chain was documented in a study of blood T cell repertoires in COVID-19. The overall study: The samples span acute and convalescent COVID-19 from the United States, Italy and Spain. T cells, B-cell-depleted T cells, or PBMCs provided the cDNA or gDNA that served as material.

The V end lost 4 bases, the J end lost 3 bases, and 14 bases lay between the germline ends. CDR3 size: 15 residues. Germline CDR1 SGHRS, CDR2 YFSETQ. Assay: immunoSEQ multiplex PCR; the TCRdb copy retains only in-frame clones and omits some. The repertoire has 180,000 or so clones, about 86% of them found once; the top ten carry roughly 0.99%. The origin of this receptor is a man between 18 and 29 years old with acute or convalescent COVID-19. This rearrangement joins TRBV5-1 to TRBJ1-3; the D gene is possibly TRBD1 (5 bases). The specimen was peripheral blood. The CDR3 bases are TGCGCCAGCAGCCCCGCCCGGGGGATTGGAAACACCATATATTTT. Its translation is CASSPARGIGNTIYF.